The rows below give T cell receptor beta chains drawn from one sample of a study of T-cell memory formation after mild COVID-19. TCRdb analysed the 5' RACE reads with MiXCR anew, one entry per CDR3 protein. Of 250,000 to 350,000 distinct CDR3 sequences listed, roughly 19% are singletons. Sequenced input: PBMCs or a T cell subset sorted from them (not recorded which). The receptors derive from a man aged 18 to 29 who had mild COVID-19 (a few samples of this study predate the infection). Cell type and time point are not known. Each CDR3 is given with its conserved first and last residue. Fields, in order: CDR3 DNA, CDR3 protein, V gene, clone size, D gene, CDR3 length, J gene. The D gene is left open where the match is weak. Clone size is stated in some rows and not others, as once, few, many or a class when expanded.

CDR3nt: TGTGCCAGCAGTTTAGAACGAAACACCATATATTTT
CDR3aa: CASSLERNTIYF
v_gene: TRBV12-3/TRBV12-4
abundance: many
d_gene: NA
len: 12
j_gene: TRBJ1-3

CDR3nt: TGTGCCACCAGCGGGGCATGGGAAGAGACCCAGTACTTC
CDR3aa: CATSGAWEETQYF
v_gene: TRBV24-1
abundance: NA
d_gene: NA
len: 13
j_gene: TRBJ2-5

CDR3nt: TGTGCCAGCAGCCCAAGGAACTCCGGCGCTGGAAACACCATATATTTT
CDR3aa: CASSPRNSGAGNTIYF
v_gene: TRBV9
abundance: NA
d_gene: NA
len: 16
j_gene: TRBJ1-3

CDR3nt: TGTGCCAGCAGCTTAAATAGCGGGGGGGTTGCTACAGATACGCAGTATTTT
CDR3aa: CASSLNSGGVATDTQYF
v_gene: TRBV7-6
abundance: NA
d_gene: TRBD2
len: 17
j_gene: TRBJ2-3

CDR3nt: TGTGCCTGGAGGAACTCGGGACAGGGCTCCGGGGAGCTGTTTTTT
CDR3aa: CAWRNSGQGSGELFF
v_gene: TRBV30
abundance: NA
d_gene: TRBD1
len: 15
j_gene: TRBJ2-2

CDR3nt: TGTGCCAGCAGTTTACAGGGGTCGGCCTATGGCTACACCTTC
CDR3aa: CASSLQGSAYGYTF
v_gene: TRBV12-3/TRBV12-4
abundance: NA
d_gene: NA
len: 14
j_gene: TRBJ1-2

CDR3nt: TGTGCCAGCAGCTTCGGACTTGGAATAGGACCAGATACGCAGTATTTT
CDR3aa: CASSFGLGIGPDTQYF
v_gene: TRBV7-2
abundance: NA
d_gene: NA
len: 16
j_gene: TRBJ2-3

CDR3nt: TGTGCCACCATGGACCCGCGGGGGACAGATACGCAGTATTTT
CDR3aa: CATMDPRGTDTQYF
v_gene: TRBV28
abundance: NA
d_gene: TRBD2
len: 14
j_gene: TRBJ2-3

CDR3nt: TGCGCCAGCAGCCAACCGGGACAGAGGAGGAACTACACCTTC
CDR3aa: CASSQPGQRRNYTF
v_gene: TRBV4-1
abundance: NA
d_gene: TRBD1
len: 14
j_gene: TRBJ1-2

CDR3nt: TGCAGTGCTAGATCCGGCGGGGGAACAGATACGCAGTATTTT
CDR3aa: CSARSGGGTDTQYF
v_gene: TRBV20-1
abundance: NA
d_gene: TRBD2
len: 14
j_gene: TRBJ2-3

CDR3nt: TGCGCCAGCAGCCAAGGTCTTCTAGCGGGGGGCACAGATACGCAGTATTTT
CDR3aa: CASSQGLLAGGTDTQYF
v_gene: TRBV4-3
abundance: NA
d_gene: TRBD2
len: 17
j_gene: TRBJ2-3

CDR3nt: TGTGCCACCAGTGATCCGAATGGCGGCTATGGCTACACCTTC
CDR3aa: CATSDPNGGYGYTF
v_gene: TRBV24-1
abundance: NA
d_gene: NA
len: 14
j_gene: TRBJ1-2

CDR3nt: TGTGCCAGCAGCTCTCCCCGGACGAGGGGGTGGGAGACCCAGTACTTC
CDR3aa: CASSSPRTRGWETQYF
v_gene: TRBV7-9
abundance: few
d_gene: NA
len: 16
j_gene: TRBJ2-5

CDR3nt: TGTGCCAGCATCCCCAAGGAGAACTATGGCTACACCTTC
CDR3aa: CASIPKENYGYTF
v_gene: TRBV2
abundance: NA
d_gene: NA
len: 13
j_gene: TRBJ1-2

CDR3nt: TGCGCCAGCAGCCCGGTCGGGGAGACCTACAATGAGCAGTTCTTC
CDR3aa: CASSPVGETYNEQFF
v_gene: TRBV5-1
abundance: NA
d_gene: NA
len: 15
j_gene: TRBJ2-1

CDR3nt: TGCGCCAGCAGCTTGGGCGTCCCGGATGAGCAGTTCTTC
CDR3aa: CASSLGVPDEQFF
v_gene: TRBV5-1
abundance: NA
d_gene: NA
len: 13
j_gene: TRBJ2-1

CDR3nt: TGCGCCAGCAGCTTGGCCCTTACGACCGGACAGTTCTATGGCTACACCTTC
CDR3aa: CASSLALTTGQFYGYTF
v_gene: TRBV5-1
abundance: few
d_gene: NA
len: 17
j_gene: TRBJ1-2

CDR3nt: TGTGCCAGCAGTTCCCGGGTAGAGGAGCAGTTCTTC
CDR3aa: CASSSRVEEQFF
v_gene: TRBV6-5
abundance: NA
d_gene: NA
len: 12
j_gene: TRBJ2-1

CDR3nt: TGCAGCGTTGAGCAAGGAAACACCATATATTTT
CDR3aa: CSVEQGNTIYF
v_gene: TRBV29-1
abundance: few
d_gene: NA
len: 11
j_gene: TRBJ1-3

CDR3nt: TGTGCCAGCAGGACCCACTCCTCTGGGGCCAACGTCCTGACTTTC
CDR3aa: CASRTHSSGANVLTF
v_gene: TRBV6-6
abundance: few
d_gene: NA
len: 15
j_gene: TRBJ2-6

CDR3nt: TGCAGTGCTCTCGACAGTCGGTATAATTCACCCCTCCACTTT
CDR3aa: CSALDSRYNSPLHF
v_gene: TRBV20-1
abundance: few
d_gene: NA
len: 14
j_gene: TRBJ1-6

CDR3nt: TGTGCCAGCAGTCTGATGGGGGACTATGGCTACACCTTC
CDR3aa: CASSLMGDYGYTF
v_gene: TRBV12-3/TRBV12-4
abundance: many
d_gene: NA
len: 13
j_gene: TRBJ1-2

CDR3nt: TGCAGTGCCTCAACCGGGACTAGCGGGGCCAATGAGCAGTTCTTC
CDR3aa: CSASTGTSGANEQFF
v_gene: TRBV20-1
abundance: NA
d_gene: TRBD2
len: 15
j_gene: TRBJ2-1

CDR3nt: TGTGCCAGCAGCCCCAGCGGTTGGGGGACTGATCATCAGCCCCAGCATTTT
CDR3aa: CASSPSGWGTDHQPQHF
v_gene: TRBV7-2
abundance: NA
d_gene: NA
len: 17
j_gene: TRBJ1-5

CDR3nt: TGCAGTGCTAGAGATCTACGGGGAAGGTACGAGCAGTACTTC
CDR3aa: CSARDLRGRYEQYF
v_gene: TRBV20-1
abundance: few
d_gene: NA
len: 14
j_gene: TRBJ2-7

CDR3nt: TGCGCCAGCAGCTTGGGCAGAGGTATTGGAGATACGCAGTATTTT
CDR3aa: CASSLGRGIGDTQYF
v_gene: TRBV5-1
abundance: NA
d_gene: NA
len: 15
j_gene: TRBJ2-3

CDR3nt: TGCAGTGCGAAACAGGGGGCCGGGACTGAAGCTTTCTTT
CDR3aa: CSAKQGAGTEAFF
v_gene: TRBV20-1
abundance: NA
d_gene: TRBD1
len: 13
j_gene: TRBJ1-1

CDR3nt: TGTGCCAGCAGCTTAGCCGCGCGGGGGGGTTACGAGCAGTACTTC
CDR3aa: CASSLAARGGYEQYF
v_gene: TRBV7-2
abundance: NA
d_gene: TRBD2
len: 15
j_gene: TRBJ2-7

CDR3nt: TGTGCCAGCAGCCGTATCGGGGAGCCCTATGGCTACACCTTC
CDR3aa: CASSRIGEPYGYTF
v_gene: TRBV7-2
abundance: NA
d_gene: NA
len: 14
j_gene: TRBJ1-2

CDR3nt: TGTGCCAGCAGCCCCCTGCGGGACAAATGGCCCTACGAGCAGTACTTC
CDR3aa: CASSPLRDKWPYEQYF
v_gene: TRBV27
abundance: few
d_gene: NA
len: 16
j_gene: TRBJ2-7

CDR3nt: TGTGCCAGCGACCCGGGGAGGGCTGGGAACACTGAAGCTTTCTTT
CDR3aa: CASDPGRAGNTEAFF
v_gene: TRBV21-1
abundance: NA
d_gene: NA
len: 15
j_gene: TRBJ1-1

CDR3nt: TGTGCCAGCACGTCGGGAGGGGGCAGAGATACGCAGTATTTT
CDR3aa: CASTSGGGRDTQYF
v_gene: TRBV6-2/TRBV6-3
abundance: once
d_gene: NA
len: 14
j_gene: TRBJ2-3

CDR3nt: TGTGCCAGCAGCCAAGCTGGGGCCAACGTCCTGACTTTC
CDR3aa: CASSQAGANVLTF
v_gene: TRBV3-1
abundance: many
d_gene: NA
len: 13
j_gene: TRBJ2-6

CDR3nt: TGTGCCAGCTCACCAGGACTCCCTGATTTGGAGACCCAGTACTTC
CDR3aa: CASSPGLPDLETQYF
v_gene: TRBV18
abundance: NA
d_gene: NA
len: 15
j_gene: TRBJ2-5

CDR3nt: TGCAGTGCTAGAGATCCGAGCTCCGGGGGAGAGACCCAGTACTTC
CDR3aa: CSARDPSSGGETQYF
v_gene: TRBV20-1
abundance: many
d_gene: NA
len: 15
j_gene: TRBJ2-5

CDR3nt: TGTGCCAGCAGTAGTCCGGGACAGGTCCATTTCTTT
CDR3aa: CASSSPGQVHFF
v_gene: TRBV12-3/TRBV12-4
abundance: NA
d_gene: TRBD1
len: 12
j_gene: TRBJ1-1

CDR3nt: TGTGCCAGCAGGGGTAGGAACACAGATACGCAGTATTTT
CDR3aa: CASRGRNTDTQYF
v_gene: TRBV2
abundance: NA
d_gene: NA
len: 13
j_gene: TRBJ2-3

CDR3nt: TGCGCCAGCAGTCCGAGTGACAGGGGGCTTTGGTATGGCTACACCTTC
CDR3aa: CASSPSDRGLWYGYTF
v_gene: TRBV5-1
abundance: few
d_gene: TRBD1
len: 16
j_gene: TRBJ1-2

CDR3nt: TGTGCCAGCAGTGCAAACTACGAGCAGTACTTC
CDR3aa: CASSANYEQYF
v_gene: TRBV6-2/TRBV6-3
abundance: few
d_gene: NA
len: 11
j_gene: TRBJ2-7

CDR3nt: TGTGCCAGCAGGCCCCGGGACATCCCATCTCTGCTGTTTTTT
CDR3aa: CASRPRDIPSLLFF
v_gene: TRBV27
abundance: NA
d_gene: NA
len: 14
j_gene: TRBJ1-4

CDR3nt: TGCAGCGTTGAAGGCCCTAGCGGGGGGCACCCCTACGAGCAGTACTTC
CDR3aa: CSVEGPSGGHPYEQYF
v_gene: TRBV29-1
abundance: NA
d_gene: TRBD2
len: 16
j_gene: TRBJ2-7

CDR3nt: TGTGCCAGCAGTCCCGGGGGGGTTCACTATGGCTACACCTTC
CDR3aa: CASSPGGVHYGYTF
v_gene: TRBV12-3/TRBV12-4
abundance: few
d_gene: NA
len: 14
j_gene: TRBJ1-2

CDR3nt: TGTGCCAGCAGTGAGAGTCTAGCGGGGCACCCCAATGAGCAGTTCTTC
CDR3aa: CASSESLAGHPNEQFF
v_gene: TRBV25-1
abundance: few
d_gene: TRBD2
len: 16
j_gene: TRBJ2-1

CDR3nt: TGTGCCAGCAGCTCATCCGGGACAGGGGATGTGGCGGATACGCAGTATTTT
CDR3aa: CASSSSGTGDVADTQYF
v_gene: TRBV9
abundance: NA
d_gene: TRBD1
len: 17
j_gene: TRBJ2-3

CDR3nt: TGCAGTGCTCCGGACAGGAACAACTATGGCTACACCTTC
CDR3aa: CSAPDRNNYGYTF
v_gene: TRBV20-1
abundance: NA
d_gene: TRBD1
len: 13
j_gene: TRBJ1-2

CDR3nt: TGTGCCAGCAGTTTAGTTGGGCGGGGACAGGGAAACAATGAGCAGTTCTTC
CDR3aa: CASSLVGRGQGNNEQFF
v_gene: TRBV28
abundance: NA
d_gene: TRBD1
len: 17
j_gene: TRBJ2-1

CDR3nt: TGCGCCAGCAGACGTACTGGGAACACTGAAGCTTTCTTT
CDR3aa: CASRRTGNTEAFF
v_gene: TRBV4-3
abundance: many
d_gene: NA
len: 13
j_gene: TRBJ1-1

CDR3nt: TGTGCCAGCAGCTGGGGCACGTGGGCGAGCACAGATACGCAGTATTTT
CDR3aa: CASSWGTWASTDTQYF
v_gene: TRBV7-9
abundance: few
d_gene: NA
len: 16
j_gene: TRBJ2-3